The 13 T cell receptor beta chains in this list originate from one sample, sequenced in a study of cytomegalovirus exposure and HLA in healthy donors. This table comes from immunoSEQ multiplex PCR, and its TCRdb copy is limited to in-frame clones, with some not included. The sample lists 140,000 or so clones, approximately 91% occurring once. Material: PBMCs. These receptors originate from a man younger than 35 in good health and CMV-seronegative.

The gene calls are TRBV6-1 and TRBJ2-3, with D possibly matching TRBD1 (6 bases). The CDR3 totals 15 residues. Deletions cut 2 bases from V and 4 bases from J, with 13 bases between. Germline CDR1 and CDR2: MNHNS and SASEGT. CDR3 amino acids: CASSESVRGPDTQYF. CDR3 bases: TGTGCCAGCAGTGAATCTGTCAGGGGCCCAGATACGCAGTATTTT.

The V and J genes are TRBV27 and TRBJ1-2, with D perhaps TRBD1 (6 bases). CDR1 is MNHEY and CDR2 is SMNVEV in the germline V gene (reference sequence). Trimming took 4 bases from V and 1 from J, leaving 13 bases between them. CDR3 length: 15 amino acids. CDR3 in DNA: TGTGCCAGCAGTTCATACTACAGGGATAACTATGGCTACACCTTC. Residues: CASSSYYRDNYGYTF.

The chain carries TRBV7-8 and TRBJ1-1, with D possibly TRBD1 on 5 matching bases. V dropped 0 bases and J dropped 11 bases, with 13 bases sitting between them. Germline assignment: CDR1 SGHVS and CDR2 FQNEAQ. This CDR3 has 13 residues. DNA of the CDR3: TGTGCCAGCAGCTTAGCATATTCGGGGGAGGCTTTCTTT. Amino acids: CASSLAYSGEAFF.

The chain employs TRBV5-1 and TRBJ2-5; the D gene is possibly TRBD2 (5 bases). The CDR3 has 13 residues. Trimming took 4 bases from V and 4 from J, leaving 11 bases between them. CDR1 and CDR2 from the germline V gene are SGHRS and YFSETQ. The CDR3 DNA reads TGCGCCAGCAGCCCAACTAGGTCAGAGACCCAGTACTTC. Protein: CASSPTRSETQYF.

The chain has TRBV7-2 and TRBJ2-2; a possible D gene is TRBD2 (6 bases). CDR1 is SGHTA and CDR2 is FQGNSA in the germline V gene. Trimming shortened V by 2 bases and J by 3 bases, and 10 bases separated the two germline ends. This CDR3 has 15 residues. The CDR3 bases are TGTGCCAGCAGCTTAAGGACGGGGGACACCGGGGAGCTGTTTTTT. Protein: CASSLRTGDTGELFF.

The chain links TRBV2 to TRBJ1-2; TRBD1 agrees at 7 bases. Germline V gene data show CDR1 as SNHLY and CDR2 as FYNNEI. The CDR3 has 13 amino acids. V dropped 8 bases and J dropped 4; count of bases not matched to a gene: 7. Here the CDR3 DNA reads TGTGCCAGCCAAGAGGGACAGCCCTATGGCTACACCTTC. This encodes CASQEGQPYGYTF.

The CDR3: CASSSLTGTGNEKLFF. CDR3 DNA: TGCGCCAGCAGCTCCCTTACAGGGACCGGTAATGAAAAACTGTTTTTT. The rearrangement links TRBV5-1 to TRBJ1-4; D perhaps matches TRBD1 (6 bases). CDR1 and CDR2 from the germline V gene are SGHRS and YFSETQ. V dropped 3 bases and J dropped 4 bases, with 16 bases sitting between them. There are 16 residues in the CDR3. The full variable domain, rest sourced from reference TRBV5-1 and TRBJ1-4, is KAGVTQTPRYLIKTRGQQVTLSCSPISGHRSVSWYQQTPGQGLQFLFEYFSETQRNKGNFPGRFSGRQFSNSRSEMNVSTLELGDSALYLCASSSLTGTGNEKLFFGSGTQLSVL.

This sequence joins TRBV7-2 and TRBJ1-4; maybe TRBD1 (6 bases). Germline V gene sequence: CDR1 SGHTA, CDR2 FQGNSA. The CDR3 extends over 15 amino acids. V dropped 3 bases and J dropped 8 bases, with 16 bases sitting between them. CDR3 amino acids: CASSLTRQDAEKLFF. CDR3 DNA sequence: TGTGCCAGCAGCTTGACGCGACAGGACGCCGAAAAACTGTTTTTT. The variable domain in full, with the rest retrieved from reference TRBV7-2 and TRBJ1-4, is GAGVSQSPSNKVTEKGKDVELRCDPISGHTALYWYRQSLGQGLEFLIYFQGNSAPDKSGLPSDRFSAERTGGSVSTLTIQRTQQEDSAVYLCASSLTRQDAEKLFFGSGTQLSVL.

This CDR3 is CASRKNRGIYEQYF. In nucleotides, the CDR3 is TGTGCCAGCAGGAAGAACAGGGGAATCTACGAGCAGTACTTC. The chain is built from TRBV6-5 and TRBJ2-7, with 7 nucleotides matching TRBD1. Germline V gene sequence: CDR1 MNHEY, CDR2 SVGAGI. V shed 6 bases, J shed 3 bases, and the junction held 8 bases outside the gene matches. The CDR3 has 14 amino acids.

This chain joins TRBV2 and TRBJ2-4; 8 bases agree with TRBD1. The CDR3 length is 13 residues. Per germline, CDR1 SNHLY and CDR2 FYNNEI. The trim removed 6 bases at V and 6 bases at J, leaving 4 bases unmatched. CDR3 sequence reads: CASRAGQGNIQYF. CDR3 sequence (DNA): TGTGCCAGCAGGGCTGGACAGGGAAACATTCAGTACTTC.

The chain carries TRBV7-9 and TRBJ1-4; D is possibly TRBD1 (5 bases). V lost 0 bases to trimming and J lost 8 bases, with 10 bases between them. This CDR3 contains 14 residues. Germline CDR1 reads SEHNR; CDR2 reads FQNEAQ (reference sequence). CDR3 bases: TGTGCCAGCAGCTTAGCTCGGGGGGGAGAAAAACTGTTTTTT. Protein sequence: CASSLARGGEKLFF.

The rearrangement joins TRBV9 to TRBJ2-1; tentatively, D is TRBD1 (5 bases). CDR1 and CDR2 from the germline V gene are SGDLS and YYNGEE. This CDR3 spans 13 amino acids. Trimming removed 1 base at V and 6 bases at J, with 8 bases between. CDR3 nucleotide sequence: TGTGCCAGCAGCGTACCAGGGCGCAATGAGCAGTTCTTC. Its translation: CASSVPGRNEQFF.

CDR3 nucleotides: TGTGCCAGCAGTTCGGACAGGACCTACGAGCAGTACTTC. It specifies CASSSDRTYEQYF. V and J are TRBV27 and TRBJ2-7; 7 bases are a match to TRBD1. Trimming removed 4 bases from V and 2 bases from J; junction bases left unmatched: 2. Germline CDR1 MNHEY, CDR2 SMNVEV (reference sequence). The CDR3 runs 13 residues.